This is a list of T cell receptor beta chains from one sample in a study of blood T cell repertoires in COVID-19. Repertoires were generated with immunoSEQ multiplex PCR, while TCRdb's copy carries only in-frame clones and drops some. This sample has more than 300,000 clones, with 70% to 90% found just once. Sequencing was carried out using peripheral blood. The receptor source for this set is a woman in her thirties with COVID-19, enrolled during active disease. Each CDR3 is given with its conserved first and last residue. The D gene is left open where the match is weak. Only some rows state a clone size, as once, few, many or a class for expanded clones.

v_call	d_call	j_call	clone_size	cdr3_nt	cdr3_aa
TRBV19	-	TRBJ1-4	-	TGTGCCAGTAGGAGGGCAGGGGATATTGCAACTAATGAAAAACTGTTTTTT	CASRRAGDIATNEKLFF
TRBV6-2/TRBV6-3	-	TRBJ2-2	-	TGTGCCAGCAGTCTCGTCGAGAGGAACACCGGGGAGCTGTTTTTT	CASSLVERNTGELFF
TRBV5-4	-	TRBJ2-7	many	TGTGCCAGCAGCACCGGAGGTGCCTACGAGCAGTACTTC	CASSTGGAYEQYF
TRBV13	-	TRBJ1-1	-	TGTGCCAGCAGCTCGCCAGGGCGAGGCCGGGACACTGAAGCTTTCTTT	CASSSPGRGRDTEAFF
TRBV7-2	-	TRBJ1-6	-	TGTGCCAGCAGCTTAGCGCAAGGTGTCGGGTCTTTAAGCAATTCACCCCTCCACTTT	CASSLAQGVGSLSNSPLHF
TRBV6-1	-	TRBJ2-1	-	TGTGCCAGCAGTGAAGTTTCAGGGGCGGTGAATGAGCAGTTCTTC	CASSEVSGAVNEQFF
TRBV19	-	TRBJ1-1	-	TGTGCCAGTAGCTGGCAGTTGGTTGCAAGTGAAGCTTTCTTT	CASSWQLVASEAFF
TRBV2	-	TRBJ1-1	-	TGTGCCAGCAGTGAGTCGTCCGTCAGGGGAAACACTGAAGCTTTCTTT	CASSESSVRGNTEAFF
TRBV5-4	-	TRBJ2-7	-	TGTGCCAGCAGCTTGGATTATGCGGGCGAGCAGTACTTC	CASSLDYAGEQYF
TRBV24-1	-	TRBJ2-5	-	TGTGCCACCAGTGATTATAGGGGGCAAGAGACCCAGTACTTC	CATSDYRGQETQYF
TRBV6-5	-	TRBJ1-2	-	TGTGCCAGCAGTTACAGCAACTATGGCTACACCTTC	CASSYSNYGYTF
TRBV15	TRBD2	TRBJ2-7	-	TGTGCCACCAGCAGAGAAAGCGGGAGCTACGAGCAGTACTTC	CATSRESGSYEQYF
TRBV6-5	-	TRBJ1-6	-	TGTGCCAGCAGTTACTTTGACAGGAATTCACCCCTCCACTTT	CASSYFDRNSPLHF